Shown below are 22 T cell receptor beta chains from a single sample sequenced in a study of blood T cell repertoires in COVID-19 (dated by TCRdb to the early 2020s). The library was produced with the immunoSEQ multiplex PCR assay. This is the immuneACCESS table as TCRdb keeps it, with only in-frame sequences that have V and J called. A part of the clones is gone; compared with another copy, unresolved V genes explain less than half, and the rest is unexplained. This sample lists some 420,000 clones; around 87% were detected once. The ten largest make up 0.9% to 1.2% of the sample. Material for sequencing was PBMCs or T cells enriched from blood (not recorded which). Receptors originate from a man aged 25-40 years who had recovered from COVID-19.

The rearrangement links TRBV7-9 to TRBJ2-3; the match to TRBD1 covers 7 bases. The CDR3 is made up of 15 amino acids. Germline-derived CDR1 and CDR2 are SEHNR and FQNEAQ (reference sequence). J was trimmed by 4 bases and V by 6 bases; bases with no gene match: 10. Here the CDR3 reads CASRKQGLLADTQYF. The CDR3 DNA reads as TGTGCCAGCAGAAAACAGGGGCTCTTGGCAGATACGCAGTATTTT. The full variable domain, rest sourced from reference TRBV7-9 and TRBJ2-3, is DTGVSQNPRHKITKRGQNVTFRCDPISEHNRLYWYRQTLGQGPEFLTYFQNEAQLEKSRLLSDRFSAERPKGSFSTLEIQRTEQGDSAMYLCASRKQGLLADTQYFGPGTRLTVL.

CDR3 nucleotide sequence: TGTGCCAGTAGCGCAGGGGTAGGGGCCAACGTCCTGACTTTC. Protein: CASSAGVGANVLTF. The V and J genes are TRBV19 and TRBJ2-6, with a weak D call TRBD1 (6 bases). This CDR3 has 14 amino acids. Trimming cost V 6 bases and J 4 bases, with 10 bases left between them. Per the germline V gene, CDR1 is LNHDA and CDR2 is SQIVND (reference sequence).

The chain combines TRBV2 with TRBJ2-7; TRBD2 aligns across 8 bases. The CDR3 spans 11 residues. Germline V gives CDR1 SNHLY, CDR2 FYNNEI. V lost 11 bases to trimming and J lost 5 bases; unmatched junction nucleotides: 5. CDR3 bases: TGTGCCCGGGAGGGGGGCAACGAGCAGTACTTC. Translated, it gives CAREGGNEQYF.

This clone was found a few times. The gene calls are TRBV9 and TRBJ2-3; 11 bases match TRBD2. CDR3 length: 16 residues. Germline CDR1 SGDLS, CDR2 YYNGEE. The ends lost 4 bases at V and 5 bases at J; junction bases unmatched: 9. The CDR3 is CASSLPGLADRDTQYF. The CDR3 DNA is TGTGCCAGCAGCCTGCCGGGACTAGCGGATCGAGATACGCAGTATTTT.

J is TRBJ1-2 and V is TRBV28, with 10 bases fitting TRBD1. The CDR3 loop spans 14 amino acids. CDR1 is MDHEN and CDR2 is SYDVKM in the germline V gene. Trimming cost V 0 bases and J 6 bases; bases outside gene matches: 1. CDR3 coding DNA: TGTGCCAGCAGTTTATGGGGGACAGGGGATGGCTACACCTTC. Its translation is CASSLWGTGDGYTF.

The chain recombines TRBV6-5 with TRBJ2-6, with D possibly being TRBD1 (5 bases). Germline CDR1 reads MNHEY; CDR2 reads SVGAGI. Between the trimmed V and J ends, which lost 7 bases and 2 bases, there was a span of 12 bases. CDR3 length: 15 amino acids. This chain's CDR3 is CASTSREAGANVLTF. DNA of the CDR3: TGTGCCAGCACTTCCAGGGAAGCTGGGGCCAACGTCCTGACTTTC.

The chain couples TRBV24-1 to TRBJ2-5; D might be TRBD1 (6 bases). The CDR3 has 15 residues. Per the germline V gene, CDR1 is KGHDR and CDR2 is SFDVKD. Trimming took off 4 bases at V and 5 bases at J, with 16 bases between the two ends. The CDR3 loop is CATSEPTGYGETQYF. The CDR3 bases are TGTGCCACCAGTGAACCAACAGGGTACGGTGAGACCCAGTACTTC.

This CDR3 is CASSNQGAYTEAFF. DNA for the CDR3: TGTGCCAGCAGTAATCAGGGGGCGTACACTGAAGCTTTCTTT. The V gene is TRBV28, the J gene TRBJ1-1, with TRBD1 matching 8 bases. Germline V gene sequence: CDR1 MDHEN, CDR2 SYDVKM. The CDR3 has 14 residues. The J segment lost 3 bases and the V segment lost 5 bases, leaving 5 bases of the junction unmatched.

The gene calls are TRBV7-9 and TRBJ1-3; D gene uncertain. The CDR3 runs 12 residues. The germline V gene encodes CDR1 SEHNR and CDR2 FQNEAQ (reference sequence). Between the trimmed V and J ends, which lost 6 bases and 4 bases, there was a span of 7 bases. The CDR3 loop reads CASSRLGNTIYF. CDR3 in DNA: TGTGCCAGCAGTCGTTTAGGAAACACCATATATTTT.

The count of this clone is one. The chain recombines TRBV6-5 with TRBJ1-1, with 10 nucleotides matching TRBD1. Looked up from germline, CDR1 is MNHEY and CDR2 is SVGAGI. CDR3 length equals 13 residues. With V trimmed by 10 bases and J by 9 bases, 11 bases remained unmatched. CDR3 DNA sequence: TGTGCCACCAGAGTCGGGACAGGGGAGAAAGCTTTCTTT. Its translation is CATRVGTGEKAFF.

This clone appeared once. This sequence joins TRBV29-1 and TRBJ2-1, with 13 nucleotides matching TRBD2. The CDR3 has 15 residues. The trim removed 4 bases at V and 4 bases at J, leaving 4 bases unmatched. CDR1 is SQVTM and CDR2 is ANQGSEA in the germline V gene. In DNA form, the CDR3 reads TGCAGCGTTGGTAGGACTAGCGGGAGTTACAATGAGCAGTTCTTC. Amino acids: CSVGRTSGSYNEQFF.

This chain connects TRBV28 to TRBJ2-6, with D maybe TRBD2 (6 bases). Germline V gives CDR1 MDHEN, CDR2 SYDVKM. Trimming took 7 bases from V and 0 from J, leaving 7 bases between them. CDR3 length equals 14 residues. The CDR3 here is CASTGVSGANVLTF. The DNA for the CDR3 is TGTGCCAGCACGGGAGTCTCTGGGGCCAACGTCCTGACTTTC.

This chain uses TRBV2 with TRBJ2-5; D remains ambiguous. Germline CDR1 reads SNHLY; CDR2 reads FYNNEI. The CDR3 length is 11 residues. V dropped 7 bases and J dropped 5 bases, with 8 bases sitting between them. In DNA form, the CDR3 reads TGTGCCAGCATAGAGTCGGAGACCCAGTACTTC. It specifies CASIESETQYF.

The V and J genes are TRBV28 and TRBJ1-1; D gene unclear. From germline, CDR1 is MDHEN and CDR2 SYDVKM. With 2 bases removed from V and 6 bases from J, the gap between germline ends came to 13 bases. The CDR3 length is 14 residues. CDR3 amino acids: CASSLALGFPEAFF. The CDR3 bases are TGTGCCAGCAGTTTAGCACTTGGTTTCCCTGAAGCTTTCTTT.

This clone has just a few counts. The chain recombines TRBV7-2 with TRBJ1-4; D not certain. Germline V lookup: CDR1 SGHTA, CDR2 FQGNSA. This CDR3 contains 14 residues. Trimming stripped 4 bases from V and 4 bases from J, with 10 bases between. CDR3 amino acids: CASSYLGVNEKLFF. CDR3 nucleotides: TGTGCCAGCAGCTACCTGGGAGTTAATGAAAAACTGTTTTTT.

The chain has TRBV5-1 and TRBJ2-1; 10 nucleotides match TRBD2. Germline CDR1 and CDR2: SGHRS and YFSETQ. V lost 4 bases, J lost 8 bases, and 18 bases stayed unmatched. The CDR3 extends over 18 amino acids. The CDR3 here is CASSQQDVSGRFRDEQFF. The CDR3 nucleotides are TGCGCCAGCAGCCAGCAAGACGTTAGCGGGAGGTTCCGGGATGAGCAGTTCTTC.

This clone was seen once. CDR3 coding DNA: TGTGCCAGCAGCAATCCGGGAGGGTGTCGTTACAATGAGCAGTTCTTC. Its protein product is CASSNPGGCRYNEQFF. The chain is built from TRBV21-1 and TRBJ2-1; TRBD2, the D gene given by the table, was not confirmed from the DNA. TRBV21-1 is deemed a pseudogene. CDR3 size: 16 residues.

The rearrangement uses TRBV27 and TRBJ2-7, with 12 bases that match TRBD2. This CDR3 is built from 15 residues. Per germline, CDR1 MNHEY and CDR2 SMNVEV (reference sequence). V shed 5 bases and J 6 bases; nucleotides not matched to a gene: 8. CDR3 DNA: TGTGCCAGCAGTACCACTAGCGGGAGGAGGTCCGAGCAGTACTTC. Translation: CASSTTSGRRSEQYF.

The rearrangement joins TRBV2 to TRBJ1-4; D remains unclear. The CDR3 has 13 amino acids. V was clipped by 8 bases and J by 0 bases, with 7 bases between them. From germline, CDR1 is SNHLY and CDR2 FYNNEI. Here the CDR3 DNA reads TGTGCCAGCCACATTTCAACTAATGAAAAACTGTTTTTT. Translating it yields CASHISTNEKLFF.

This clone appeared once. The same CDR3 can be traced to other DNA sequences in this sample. This CDR3 is CASSLSGRAGYEQYF. As DNA, the CDR3 is TGTGCCAGCAGTCTCAGCGGGAGGGCCGGCTACGAGCAGTACTTC. The chain carries TRBV28 and TRBJ2-7; TRBD2 aligns across 10 bases. Germline trimming cut 5 bases from V and 3 bases from J; bases unmatched to any gene: 7. CDR1 MDHEN and CDR2 SYDVKM come from the germline V gene. The CDR3 consists of 15 residues. The full variable domain, with the rest looked up from reference TRBV28 and TRBJ2-7, is DVKVTQSSRYLVKRTGEKVFLECVQDMDHENMFWYRQDPGLGLRLIYFSYDVKMKEKGDIPEGYSVSREKKERFSLILESASTNQTSMYLCASSLSGRAGYEQYFGPGTRLTVT.

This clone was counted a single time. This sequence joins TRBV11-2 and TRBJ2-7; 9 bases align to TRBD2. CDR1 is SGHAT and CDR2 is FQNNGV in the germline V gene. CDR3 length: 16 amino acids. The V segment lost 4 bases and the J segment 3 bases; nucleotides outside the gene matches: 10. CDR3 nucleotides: TGTGCCAGCAGCTCCGGGGGGCTAGCGGGGCTCTACGAGCAGTACTTC. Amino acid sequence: CASSSGGLAGLYEQYF.

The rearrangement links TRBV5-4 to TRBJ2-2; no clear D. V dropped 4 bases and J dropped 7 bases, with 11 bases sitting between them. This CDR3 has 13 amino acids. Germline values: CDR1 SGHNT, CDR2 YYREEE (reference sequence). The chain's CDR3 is CASSLLLGGELFF. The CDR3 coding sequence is TGTGCCAGCAGCCTACTCCTTGGCGGGGAGCTGTTTTTT.